This TCR beta chain originates from a study of blood T cell repertoires in COVID-19. Study overall: Italy, Spain and the United States were the sources of the convalescent and acute COVID-19 samples. The cDNA or gDNA used as material had been derived from T cells, B-cell-depleted T cells, or PBMCs.

The CDR3 sequence is 15 residues long. Germline V gene data show CDR1 as SGHTA and CDR2 as FQGNSA. The junction had 3 bases not matched to a gene; V was cut back by 1 base and J by 0 bases. Original handling: How many nucleated cells were present was estimated from reference gene primer amplification. Clones were read by immunoSEQ multiplex PCR, and TCRdb kept only the in-frame ones, dropping some. The DNA gave D and trimming, while V, J and clone size come from that table. The table records 70,000 to 85,000 clones, roughly 90% of them present only once. The chain employs TRBV7-2 and TRBJ2-7; 7 bases map to TRBD2. Sequences were obtained from peripheral blood. The source of this sequence is a human donor in a cohort sampled during active COVID-19. The CDR3: CASSLELALSYEQYF. Written as DNA, the CDR3 is TGTGCCAGCAGCTTAGAACTAGCGCTCTCCTACGAGCAGTACTTC.